This TCR beta chain is from a study of shared clonotypes between healthy human individuals. In the study overall: The donor pool was made up of two women and a few men aged 18 to 49.

Trimming took 3 bases from V and 3 from J, leaving 12 bases between them. There are 16 residues in the CDR3. Germline V gene data show CDR1 as MDHEN and CDR2 as SYDVKM. Caucasian adults living in Nashville, Tennessee, provided all samples. Study-wide results and limits: Sharing of clonotypes among donors was expected to vary with sequencing depth. Across subsets, estimated richness was generally greater for naive than for memory populations.

The assay was immunoSEQ multiplex PCR, and TCRdb's table has in-frame clones only and misses some. The sample records about 2.4 million clones, 80% to 95% being singletons. In the case of this clone: Its antigen is as yet unknown.

This sequence originates from a man aged 18 to 30 in good health. Some clones in this sample may be carry-over from other donors' samples. The chain links TRBV28 to TRBJ2-6; a weak D match, TRBD1 (6 bases). Specimen: naive CD4+ T cells from PBMCs. The subset is: CD45RA+ positively selected. The CDR3 protein is CASSFGGASGANVLTF. The CDR3 nucleotides read TGTGCCAGCAGTTTTGGGGGCGCAAGTGGGGCCAACGTCCTGACTTTC.